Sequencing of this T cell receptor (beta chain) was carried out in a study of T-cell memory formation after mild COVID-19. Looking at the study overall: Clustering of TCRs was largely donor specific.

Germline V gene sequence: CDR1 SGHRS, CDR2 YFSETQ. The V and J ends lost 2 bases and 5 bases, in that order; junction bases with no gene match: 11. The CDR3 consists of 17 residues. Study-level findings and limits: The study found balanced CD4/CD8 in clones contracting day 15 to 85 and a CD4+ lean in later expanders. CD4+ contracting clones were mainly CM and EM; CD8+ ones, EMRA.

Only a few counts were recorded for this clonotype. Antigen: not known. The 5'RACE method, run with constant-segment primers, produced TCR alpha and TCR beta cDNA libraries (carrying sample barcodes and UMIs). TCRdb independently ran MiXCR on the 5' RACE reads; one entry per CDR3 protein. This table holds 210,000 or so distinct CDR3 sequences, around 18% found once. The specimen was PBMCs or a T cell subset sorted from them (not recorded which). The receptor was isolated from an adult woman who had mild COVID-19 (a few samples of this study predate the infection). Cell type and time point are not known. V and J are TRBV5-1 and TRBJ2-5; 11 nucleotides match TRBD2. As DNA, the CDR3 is TGCGCCAGCAGCTTACGACTTGGGACTAGCGGTGGGGAGACCCAGTACTTC. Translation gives CASSLRLGTSGGETQYF.